A selection of T cell receptor beta chains follows, all from one sample in a study of blood T cell repertoires in COVID-19. Here immunoSEQ multiplex PCR was the method, and the copy in TCRdb shows in-frame clones only, minus some. This table has 65,000 to 75,000 clones, around 83% appearing once. Input material: peripheral blood. The receptor set was obtained from a man older than 75 with acute or convalescent COVID-19. Both conserved end residues are part of each CDR3. D genes are given only for firm matches. Clone size is stated in some rows and not others, as once, few, many or a class when expanded.

clone size,CDR3 length,V gene,D gene,J gene,CDR3 DNA,CDR3 protein
once,17,TRBV5-7,TRBD1,TRBJ1-1,TGTGCCAGCAGCTTCATTTACGGACAGGGGGAGGACACTGAAGCTTTCTTT,CASSFIYGQGEDTEAFF
-,12,TRBV11-2,-,TRBJ2-7,TGTGCCAGCAGCTTAAATGACAAAGAGCAGTACTTC,CASSLNDKEQYF
-,15,TRBV28,TRBD1,TRBJ1-1,TGTGCCAGCACTAAGAGGACAGGGTTGGACACTGAAGCTTTCTTT,CASTKRTGLDTEAFF
-,15,TRBV6-2/TRBV6-3,TRBD1,TRBJ1-5,TGTGCCAGCAGTTACTTTGAGACAGGGGTTCAGCCCCAGCATTTT,CASSYFETGVQPQHF
-,12,TRBV29-1,-,TRBJ2-7,TGCAGCGTCCTGACTCCGTCTGGCGAGCAGTACTTC,CSVLTPSGEQYF
-,15,TRBV11-1,TRBD1,TRBJ2-5,TGTGCCAGCAGCCAGGGACAGGGAGTGAAAGAGACCCAGTACTTC,CASSQGQGVKETQYF
-,16,TRBV7-2,TRBD2,TRBJ2-3,TGTGCCAGCAGCTTAGCGTCTAGCGGGAACACAGATACGCAGTATTTT,CASSLASSGNTDTQYF
-,17,TRBV1,-,TRBJ2-2,TGCACCAGCAGCCAAGTACCTACCCCTTACTTGACCGGGGAGCTGTTTTTT,CTSSQVPTPYLTGELFF
-,16,TRBV4-3,TRBD1,TRBJ1-4,TGCGCCAGCAGCCAAGATCTGACAGGGGGCGTCGAAAAACTGTTTTTT,CASSQDLTGGVEKLFF
-,14,TRBV29-1,TRBD2,TRBJ2-5,TGCAGCGTTGATCTAGCGGGGGCGAAAAAGACCCAGTACTTC,CSVDLAGAKKTQYF
-,12,TRBV6-1,-,TRBJ1-2,TGTGCCAGCAGTGAAAACTTCTATGGCTACACCTTC,CASSENFYGYTF
-,13,TRBV19,TRBD1,TRBJ2-7,TGTGCCACCTCCGGGACAGGGCAATACGAGCAGTACTTC,CATSGTGQYEQYF
-,15,TRBV6-5,-,TRBJ2-6,TGTGCCAGCAGTTACCGGGGAGCTGGGGCCAACGTCCTGACTTTC,CASSYRGAGANVLTF
-,15,TRBV5-4,TRBD1,TRBJ2-5,TGTGCCAGCAGCTCTCCGGGGACAGGGGAAGAGACCCAGTACTTC,CASSSPGTGEETQYF
-,12,TRBV15,-,TRBJ1-1,TGTGCCACCAGCATGAGCGGTAATGAAGCTTTCTTT,CATSMSGNEAFF
few,15,TRBV5-5,TRBD1,TRBJ1-6,TGTGCCAGCAGCTTTGCGGGACAGTATAATTCACCCCTCCACTTT,CASSFAGQYNSPLHF
-,17,TRBV9,TRBD2,TRBJ2-5,TGTGCCAGCAGCGTCCGTTCTATAGCGGGGAGAGGAGAGACCCAGTACTTC,CASSVRSIAGRGETQYF
-,16,TRBV28,TRBD2,TRBJ2-2,TGTGCCAGCAGTTTATTGTCTAGCGGGAGTTCCGGGGAGCTGTTTTTT,CASSLLSSGSSGELFF
-,16,TRBV4-3,TRBD1,TRBJ2-3,TGCGCCAGCAGCCAAGGCGTGACAGGGGCTGGAGATACGCAGTATTTT,CASSQGVTGAGDTQYF
few,14,TRBV7-2,TRBD1,TRBJ2-5,TGTGCCAGCAGCCCCCGACAGGGGAAAGAGACCCAGTACTTC,CASSPRQGKETQYF
few,14,TRBV10-2,-,TRBJ1-2,TGCGCCAGCGTGGGGGGGTTCGCTAACTATGGCTACACCTTC,CASVGGFANYGYTF
-,14,TRBV7-6,-,TRBJ1-1,TGTGCCAGCAGCTTAGCCCGGAGGAACACTGAAGCTTTCTTT,CASSLARRNTEAFF
once,13,TRBV12-3/TRBV12-4,-,TRBJ1-5,TGTGCCAGCAGTTTGGCAGGGGACCAGCCCCAGCATTTT,CASSLAGDQPQHF
once,14,TRBV3-1/TRBV3-2,-,TRBJ1-2,TGTGCCAGCAGCCACGGACAGCGGGGGTATGGCTACACCTTC,CASSHGQRGYGYTF